Described below is a single T cell receptor beta chain sequence and its context. This receptor's antigen is unknown. Per-base qualities were not stored, and no clone one base away is much larger. The sample is drawn from a study of CD8+ T cells in alopecia areata (dated by TCRdb to 2017 to 2018). Broadly, across the study: The treated patients, all with moderate-to-severe alopecia areata, were enrolled in an open-label pilot trial of oral tofacitinib given at 5 to 10 mg twice daily. Human TCRbeta sequencing covered scalp tissue and sorted CD4+ and CD8+ peripheral blood T cells from patchy and totalis/universalis alopecia areata patients and healthy controls. Patients stayed on tofacitinib for 6 to 18 months and then had 6 months of follow-up off drug so that delayed response and recurrence could be assessed. In both human patients and the C3H/HeJ mouse model, the study applied high-throughput TCRbeta sequencing to look at T cell clonal expansion in alopecia areata. The RNA source kit depended on sample type: the PAXgene miRNA kit for fixed scalp, the miRNeasy kit for PBMCs, and the RNeasy kit for mouse skin. Scalp clonality was compared among normal scalp (n=4), patchy alopecia areata scalp (n=8), and alopecia totalis/universalis scalp (n=8). In treated patients, disease severity was measured using the SALT score, which gives the percentage of scalp surface area affected. Patients on tofacitinib were biopsied at baseline and after 4 and 24 weeks of treatment, and several of the patients also had a later scalp biopsy. Amplification of TCRbeta CDR3 regions was done by immunoSEQ multiplex PCR using 35 Vbeta forward primers and 13 Jbeta reverse primers. Study-wide findings and limitations: Tofacitinib significantly lowered scalp clonality and the number of expanded CD8+ clones among the top 100 scalp clones. Many expanded lesional clones persisted in scalp and blood during tofacitinib treatment, which may partly explain relapse after stopping treatment. Unlike mouse skin, where gammadelta T cells dominate, normal human skin contains resident alphabeta T cells that get sequenced too, which complicates analysis of the scalp TCR repertoire. Because the treated cohort was small and included a single nonresponder, larger studies are needed to assess links between baseline CD8+ expansion and response. Shared TCR sequences between patients were less evident than in mice, which may be partly attributable to HLA diversity in the patient population. Lesional scalp, especially in alopecia totalis/universalis, showed higher clonality and more expanded CD8+ clones than normal scalp, suggesting antigenic drive.

This sample's time point label indicates: four to five weeks on oral tofacitinib. The treatment or condition label corresponds to: oral pan-JAK inhibitor, 5-10 mg twice daily. Peripheral blood and lesional scalp punch biopsies were obtained from patients with alopecia areata. PBMCs were separated by density centrifugation and stained for CD3, CD4 and CD8, after which CD4+ and CD8+ T cells were sorted on a FACSAria. Receptor libraries were prepared by the immunoSEQ multiplex PCR assay. To provide template for TCR sequencing, every sample had RNA extracted and reverse transcribed into cDNA. SuperScript III was used to make first-strand cDNA, primed with a 2:1 mix of oligo-dT and random hexamers. A synthetic immune receptor repertoire was used to gauge amplification bias, and whatever bias remained was removed computationally. Per the authors' processing: Raw reads were preprocessed to remove errors, and CDR3 was defined according to IMGT conventions as the region from the conserved cysteine to phenylalanine. Clonality was computed as 1 minus the Shannon entropy, with the entropy normalized by log2 of the number of productive unique TCRs. Scalp TCRbeta sequences were cross-referenced with sorted blood CD4 and CD8 repertoires so that the CD4 or CD8 identity of scalp clones could be inferred. Entries here come from immuneACCESS through TCRdb and include only in-frame sequences with V and J called. Some clones fail to appear in such tables; in the studies checked, an unresolved V gene covers under half of the shortfall, and the cause of the remainder is unknown. V and J calls and clone size are those listed in that table; D and trimming were worked out from the DNA. This sample lists approximately 210,000 clones; 60% were detected once. The top ten clones comprise 3% to 4% of the sample.

There are 11 amino acids in the CDR3, from cysteine to phenylalanine inclusive. Only the CDR3 DNA stays, 33 bases, in frame from base 1. V is reduced by 7 bases and J by 6 bases, leaving a spacing of 9 bases between them. From a lookup of the germline V gene (reference sequence), CDR1 and CDR2 are GTSNPN and SVGIG. The source was CD4+ T cells sorted from blood, collected at week 4, from a patient treated with tofacitinib. Rearrangement joined TRBV30 to TRBJ2-2, and possibly TRBD1, on 6 matching bases. This TCR derives from a human donor with alopecia areata. The sequence in DNA is TGTGCCTCCCACAGGGCCGGGGAGCTGTTTTTT. Its translation reads: CASHRAGELFF.